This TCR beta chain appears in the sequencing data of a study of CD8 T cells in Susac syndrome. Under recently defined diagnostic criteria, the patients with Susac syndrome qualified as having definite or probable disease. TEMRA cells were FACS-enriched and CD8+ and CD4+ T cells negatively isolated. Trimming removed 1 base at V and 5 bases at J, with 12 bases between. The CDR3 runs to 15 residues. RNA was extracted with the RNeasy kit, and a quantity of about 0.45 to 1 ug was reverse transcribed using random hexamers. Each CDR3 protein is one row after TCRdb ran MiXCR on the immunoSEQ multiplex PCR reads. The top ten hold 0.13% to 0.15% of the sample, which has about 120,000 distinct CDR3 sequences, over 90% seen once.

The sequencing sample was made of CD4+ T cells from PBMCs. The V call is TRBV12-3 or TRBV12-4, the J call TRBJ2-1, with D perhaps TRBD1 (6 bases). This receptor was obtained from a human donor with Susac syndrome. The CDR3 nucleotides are TGTGCCAGCAGTTTAGGAGGGGGACCAAACAATGAGCAGTTCTTC. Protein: CASSLGGGPNNEQFF.